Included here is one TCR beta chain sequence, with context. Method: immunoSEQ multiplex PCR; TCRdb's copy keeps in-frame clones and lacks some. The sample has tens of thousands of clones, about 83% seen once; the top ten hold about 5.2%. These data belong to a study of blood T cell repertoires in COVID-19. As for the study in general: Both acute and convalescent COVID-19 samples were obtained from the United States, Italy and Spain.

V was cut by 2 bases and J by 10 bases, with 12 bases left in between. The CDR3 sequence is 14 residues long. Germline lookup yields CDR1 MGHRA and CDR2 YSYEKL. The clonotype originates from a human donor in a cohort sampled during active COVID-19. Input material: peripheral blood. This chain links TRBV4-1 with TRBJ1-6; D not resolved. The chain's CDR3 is CASSQRRVQSPLHF. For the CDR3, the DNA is TGCGCCAGCAGCCAACGGAGGGTCCAATCACCCCTCCACTTT.